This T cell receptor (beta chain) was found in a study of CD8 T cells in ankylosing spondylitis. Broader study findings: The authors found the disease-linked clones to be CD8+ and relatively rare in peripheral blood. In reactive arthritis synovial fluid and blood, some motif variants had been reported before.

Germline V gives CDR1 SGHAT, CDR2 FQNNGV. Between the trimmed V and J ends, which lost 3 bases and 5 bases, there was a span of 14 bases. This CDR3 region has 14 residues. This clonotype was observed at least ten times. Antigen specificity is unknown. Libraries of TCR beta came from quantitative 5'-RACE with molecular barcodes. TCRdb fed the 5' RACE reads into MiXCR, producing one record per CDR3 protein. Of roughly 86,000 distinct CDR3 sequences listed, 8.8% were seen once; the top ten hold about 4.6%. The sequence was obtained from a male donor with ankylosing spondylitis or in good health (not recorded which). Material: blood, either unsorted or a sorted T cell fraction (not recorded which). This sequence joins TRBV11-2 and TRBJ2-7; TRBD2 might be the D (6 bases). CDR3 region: CASSFGAGSHEQYF. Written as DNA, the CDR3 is TGTGCCAGCAGCTTCGGGGCGGGGTCCCACGAGCAGTACTTC.